This T cell receptor beta chain was recovered during a study of T cell clonotyping in hematopoietic cell transplantation (dated by TCRdb to 2020 to 2023). Some background on the complete study: A total of 120 to 150 blood samples were collected in the study from approximately 32 consecutive transplant recipients and their related donors. Recruitment of patients ran from 2015 to January 2017, and follow-up continued until late 2020 or until death. Broader findings and caveats from the paper: Overlap with donor repertoires was found for only a small fraction of recipient repertoires, with over 95% found to appear de novo at the given depth. The sample size was limited, and CD4 and CD8 repertoire contributions could not be separated because cells were not sorted. A decrease in recipient TCR diversity was observed after transplant, and a progressive increase in pathologically expanded clonotypes was seen from day 30 to day 180. Inverse Simpson Index values from donors and from recipients before transplant predicted broader TCR repertoire diversity after transplant.

This clone was detected once. Its cognate antigen has yet to be identified. No quality values exist for individual bases; no much larger clone is one base distant. V is cut back by 4 bases and J by 2 bases, with 13 bases in the junction unmatched. CDR1 is given as SGHDT and CDR2 as YYEEEE, both from the germline V gene. The CDR3 measures 18 amino acids from cysteine to phenylalanine. Only the CDR3 portion is preserved as DNA: 54 bases, with reading frame beginning at the first base. Interpreted using the paper, the time point label stands for: 180 days after allo-HCT. Recipient blood was collected about 28 days before transplant and at days 30, 100 and 180 after transplant. Nuclei Lysis Solution was used to extract genomic DNA from fresh or cryopreserved unfractionated peripheral blood mononuclear cells. TCR beta CDR3 regions were amplified from genomic DNA with the immunoSEQ assay, a bias-controlled multiplex PCR using V- and J-specific primers. In a second PCR step, the CDR3 amplicons were tagged with a proprietary barcode plus Illumina adapter sequences. CDR3 libraries were sequenced on an Illumina MiSeq instrument. In the original analysis: Export and quality control were done with immunoSEQ Analyzer 3.0, while downstream analyses used R Bioconductor and Immunarch. Only productive rearrangements in the normalized downsampled data set were used to calculate repertoire metrics. Clonotypes larger than 5 templates in the normalized cohort were defined as pathologically expanded. The Inverse Simpson Index was used to measure repertoire diversity. To capture all clonotypes, CMV-specificity analyses were performed on the non-normalized data set. The table was pulled from immuneACCESS by TCRdb, which kept in-frame rearrangements only. Such tables lose some clones; where checked, under half of the loss comes from unresolved V genes, and the rest has no known cause. D and trimming come from the DNA, and the V and J calls and clone size come from that table. For this sample there are over 8,500 clones; about nine tenths appear just once. The ten largest make up approximately 37% of the sample.

The sequence was obtained from a human patient who had an allogeneic stem cell transplant, so the T cells may come from the graft donor. The donor label of this sample is uncertain. Some clones in this sample may be carry-over from other donors' samples. The source was PBMCs, collected 180 days after allogeneic stem cell transplant. This chain is built from TRBV5-6 and TRBJ1-5; TRBD1 aligns with 9 central bases. CDR3 sequence: CASSQQRTWTGGNQPQHF. The bases read TGTGCCAGCAGCCAACAACGAACATGGACAGGGGGCAATCAGCCCCAGCATTTT.